This TCR beta chain was sequenced during a study of T cells in Graves' hyperthyroidism and ophthalmopathy. Study summary: Before treatment of any kind, peripheral blood was taken at initial diagnosis.

For Graves' hyperthyroidism to be stable, ophthalmopathy could not progress within 18 months. Clinical symptoms, serum thyroxine and TRAb, thyroid ultrasound and orbital computed tomography were used for the diagnoses. Amplification of TCR beta CDR3 regions was performed using RNA transcripts as template. The primer set for the first-round RT-PCR of the TCR CDR3 was HTBI. Each CDR3 protein is one row after TCRdb ran MiXCR on the multiplex PCR reads. The profile shows around 300,000 distinct CDR3 sequences, roughly an eighth of them singletons. The table lists this clonotype with many counts. Per the germline V gene, CDR1 is SGHTA and CDR2 is FQGNSA. This CDR3 region has 14 residues. With 4 bases clipped from V and 0 bases from J, the junction kept 1 base outside the gene matches.

The specimen sequenced was blood. This TCR came from a woman between 35 and 50 years old with Graves' hyperthyroidism. The rearrangement joins TRBV7-2 to TRBJ2-3, with 7 bases that match TRBD1. The CDR3 sequence is CASSWTGSTDTQYF. The CDR3 bases are TGTGCCAGCAGCTGGACAGGTAGCACAGATACGCAGTATTTT.